This TCR beta chain was found in a study of response to subunit inactivated influenza vaccine. This clonotype was counted only a few times. No antigen is known for it. Each CDR3 protein is one row after TCRdb ran MiXCR on the RT-PCR reads. The table records around 580,000 distinct CDR3 sequences, approximately 14% of them present only once. The germline V gene encodes CDR1 SQVTM and CDR2 ANQGSEA. Between the trimmed V and J ends, which lost 3 bases and 3 bases, there was a span of 9 bases. The CDR3 has 13 amino acids. Study outcomes and limitations: Authors suggested few new T cells are recruited by each seasonal influenza vaccination.

This receptor was taken from a man between 50 and 59 years old who received an inactivated influenza vaccine. V gene TRBV29-1 combines with J gene TRBJ2-1; D gene uncertain. The sequences come from PBMCs from blood, collected about 13 days after vaccination. CDR3 residues: CSVEVQFYNEQFF. The CDR3 DNA is TGCAGCGTTGAGGTCCAGTTCTACAATGAGCAGTTCTTC.